A single sample is the source of the 18 T cell receptor beta chains below, sequenced in a study of T cells in localized non-small cell lung cancer. Libraries were prepared by immunoSEQ multiplex PCR; TCRdb keeps only in-frame clonotypes and omits some of them. The profile shows around 16,000 clones, roughly 90% of them singletons. This specimen was peripheral blood, taken before any cancer treatment. Receptors originate from a female donor over 55 with stage III squamous cell lung carcinoma.

The gene calls are TRBV12-2 and TRBJ2-7; the tabulated D call, TRBD2, remains unverified against the DNA. TRBV12-2 is termed a pseudogene. There are 17 residues in the CDR3. The DNA of the CDR3 is TGTGCAAGTCGCTCTAGATTGAGAGGGCCTGTTTCCTACGAGCAGTACTTC. As protein: CASRSRLRGPVSYEQYF.

The chain couples TRBV28 to TRBJ2-5; 8 bases line up with TRBD2. The CDR3 length is 16 residues. The V gene end was trimmed by 7 bases and the J gene end by 5 bases; junction bases not matched to a gene: 15. Germline V gives CDR1 MDHEN, CDR2 SYDVKM. The CDR3 loop reads CASTVSGSKGRETQYF. In DNA, the CDR3 is TGTGCCAGCACCGTAAGCGGGAGCAAAGGCAGGGAGACCCAGTACTTC.

The chain uses TRBV30 and TRBJ2-7, with 7 bases identical to TRBD1. Germline assignment: CDR1 GTSNPN and CDR2 SVGIG (reference sequence). Trimming removed 2 bases from V and 1 base from J; junction bases left unmatched: 2. The CDR3 sequence is 13 residues long. This CDR3 is CAWSRQGSYEQYF. CDR3 bases: TGTGCCTGGAGTCGACAGGGTTCCTACGAGCAGTACTTC.

The V call is TRBV5-1, the J call TRBJ2-5, with D unclear. CDR3 size: 13 residues. The germline V gene has CDR1 SGHRS and CDR2 YFSETQ. The V end was cut by 6 bases, the J end by 0 bases, with 9 bases between. The CDR3 protein is CASNQGNQETQYF. The CDR3 bases are TGCGCCAGCAACCAAGGGAACCAAGAGACCCAGTACTTC.

This chain links TRBV7-9 with TRBJ2-3; no clear D gene. From germline, CDR1 is SEHNR and CDR2 FQNEAQ (reference sequence). CDR3 length: 14 amino acids. V shed 0 bases and J shed 4 bases, with 8 bases lying between them. CDR3: CASSLAFPADTQYF. CDR3 DNA: TGTGCCAGCAGCTTAGCCTTTCCGGCAGATACGCAGTATTTT.

The CDR3 protein is CAWRGGQEANQPQHF. The CDR3 bases are TGTGCCTGGAGGGGGGGACAGGAAGCGAATCAGCCCCAGCATTTT. The chain has TRBV30 and TRBJ1-5; 8 nucleotides agree with TRBD1. The CDR3 runs to 15 residues. V trimming: 3 bases; J trimming: 4 bases; junction bases outside the gene matches: 8. The germline V gene encodes CDR1 GTSNPN and CDR2 SVGIG (reference sequence).

This clone was observed once. V and J are TRBV5-8 and TRBJ1-2; D may be TRBD1 (5 bases). V was shortened by 9 bases and J by 5 bases, with 14 bases between the two germline ends. The length of the CDR3 is 12 residues. Germline loops: CDR1 SGHTS, CDR2 YDEGEE. CDR3 nucleotides: TGTGCCACCAGTTGGGACGGATATGGCTACACCTTC. Encoded protein: CATSWDGYGYTF.

This chain joins TRBV15 and TRBJ2-3, with D perhaps given as TRBD1 or TRBD2 (5 bases each). The germline V gene encodes CDR1 LNHNV and CDR2 YYDKDF (reference sequence). This CDR3 region has 17 residues. The germline V and J ends were trimmed by 8 bases and 3 bases, with 24 bases remaining between them. In DNA, the CDR3 is TGTGCCACCCAACACTCGGGACCAGTTCTCGGGACAGATACGCAGTATTTT. This sequence encodes CATQHSGPVLGTDTQYF.

The gene calls are TRBV28 and TRBJ1-1, with TRBD1 matching over 9 bases. CDR3 length: 13 amino acids. CDR1 is MDHEN, CDR2 SYDVKM, per germline. V lost 5 bases, J lost 7 bases, and 5 bases stayed unmatched. CDR3 sequence (DNA): TGTGCCAGCAGTACAGGGGGCGCGGGTGAAGCTTTCTTT. This codes for CASSTGGAGEAFF.

The gene calls are TRBV5-1 and TRBJ2-2, with 13 nucleotides matching TRBD2. From germline, CDR1 is SGHRS and CDR2 YFSETQ. The CDR3 is 18 residues long. V was clipped by 4 bases and J by 0 bases; unmatched bases: 6. CDR3 region: CASSLPGLAGANTGELFF. As DNA, the CDR3 is TGCGCCAGCAGCCTTCCCGGACTAGCGGGGGCGAACACCGGGGAGCTGTTTTTT.

The V call is TRBV6-6, the J call TRBJ1-2, with D hard to call. V lost 5 bases to trimming and J lost 0 bases, with 13 bases between them. Germline loops: CDR1 MNHNY, CDR2 SVGAGI (reference sequence). The length of the CDR3 is 15 residues. The CDR3 sequence: CASSLRTLSNYGYTF. The DNA of the CDR3 is TGTGCCAGCAGTCTACGGACGCTTTCTAACTATGGCTACACCTTC.

This clone was seen only once. The chain is built from TRBV14 and TRBJ2-5, with D possibly TRBD1 on 7 matching bases. The CDR3 sequence is 15 residues long. The germline CDR1 and CDR2 sequences are SGHDN and FVKESK. The germline V and J ends were trimmed by 1 base and 5 bases, with 14 bases remaining between them. For the CDR3, the DNA is TGTGCCAGCAGCCAAGTCAGGGGGGTCACGGAGACCCAGTACTTC. This sequence encodes CASSQVRGVTETQYF.

The genes are TRBV5-4 and TRBJ2-3, with D maybe TRBD2 (6 bases). This CDR3 has 15 amino acids. Germline values: CDR1 SGHNT, CDR2 YYREEE (reference sequence). The ends were cut back, 4 bases at V and 3 bases at J, with 15 bases in the middle. This chain's CDR3 is CASSKPSAGTDTQYF. Here the CDR3 DNA reads TGTGCCAGCAGCAAGCCATCTGCGGGAACAGATACGCAGTATTTT.

This chain uses TRBV6-1 with TRBJ2-1, with TRBD1 matching 7 bases. Germline V gives CDR1 MNHNS, CDR2 SASEGT. V dropped 6 bases and J dropped 4; count of bases not matched to a gene: 6. There are 14 residues in the CDR3. The DNA of the CDR3 is TGTGCCAGCAGCTACGGGACAGCTTACAATGAGCAGTTCTTC. As protein: CASSYGTAYNEQFF.

The chain employs TRBV5-1 and TRBJ1-2; D is ambiguous. V lost 4 bases and J 7 bases, leaving 8 bases between the germline ends. CDR1 is SGHRS, CDR2 YFSETQ, per germline. The CDR3 covers 11 residues. CDR3 bases: TGCGCCAGCAGCCAGAATGGTGGCTACACCTTC. Its translation is CASSQNGGYTF.

This chain joins TRBV30 and TRBJ2-5; no clear D gene. The V end lost 0 bases, the J end lost 1 base, and 9 bases lay between the germline ends. The CDR3 is 14 residues long. CDR1 is GTSNPN, CDR2 SVGIG, per germline (reference sequence). The CDR3 DNA reads TGTGCCTGGAGTGTACGCCCAAGCCAAGAGACCCAGTACTTC. It yields the protein CAWSVRPSQETQYF.

The J gene is TRBJ1-2, the V gene TRBV5-4; no clear D gene. The germline gives CDR1 SGHNT, CDR2 YYREEE (reference sequence). The CDR3 has 14 amino acids. V was trimmed by 4 bases and J by 8 bases, leaving 18 bases between them. This chain's CDR3 is CASSLKQPLEGYTF. Written as DNA, the CDR3 is TGTGCCAGCAGCCTGAAACAGCCGTTGGAGGGCTACACCTTC. Combining the CDR3 with reference TRBV5-4 and TRBJ1-2 gives the whole variable domain ETGVTQSPTHLIKTRGQQVTLRCSSQSGHNTVSWYQQALGQGPQFIFQYYREEENGRGNFPPRFSGLQFPNYSSELNVNALELDDSALYLCASSLKQPLEGYTFGSGTRLTVV.

The chain is built from TRBV6-8 and TRBJ2-7, with D unclear. Trimming cost V 3 bases and J 4 bases, with 4 bases left between them. CDR1 and CDR2 from the germline V gene are MNHGY and SAAAGT. The CDR3 is 11 residues long. The CDR3 sequence is CASSYAYEQYF. The CDR3 DNA reads as TGTGCCAGCAGTTATGCGTACGAGCAGTACTTC.